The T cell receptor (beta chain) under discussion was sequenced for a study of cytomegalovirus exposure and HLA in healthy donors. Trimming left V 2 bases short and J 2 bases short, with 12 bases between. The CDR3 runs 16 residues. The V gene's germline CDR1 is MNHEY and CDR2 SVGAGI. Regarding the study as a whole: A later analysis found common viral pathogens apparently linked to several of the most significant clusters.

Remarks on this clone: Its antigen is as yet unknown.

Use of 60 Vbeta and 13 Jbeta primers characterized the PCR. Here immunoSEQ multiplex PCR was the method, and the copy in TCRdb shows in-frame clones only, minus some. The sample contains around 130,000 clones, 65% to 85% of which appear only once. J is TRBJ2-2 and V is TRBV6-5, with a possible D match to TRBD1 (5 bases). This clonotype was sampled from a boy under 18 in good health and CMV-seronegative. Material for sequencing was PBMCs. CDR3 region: CASSYAQAANTGELFF. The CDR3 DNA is TGTGCCAGCAGTTACGCACAGGCGGCTAACACCGGGGAGCTGTTTTTT.